This T cell receptor beta chain was profiled in a study of identical twins. V shed 6 bases, J shed 4 bases, and the junction held 7 bases outside the gene matches. The CDR3 covers 16 residues. Per the germline V gene, CDR1 is SNHLY and CDR2 is FYNNEI. Notes on this clonotype: What it recognizes is unknown. This may be a read error: a much more frequent sequence differs by one nucleotide.

TCRdb reprocessed the 5' RACE reads with MiXCR, giving one entry per CDR3 protein. The repertoire holds 550,000 to 700,000 distinct CDR3 sequences, with approximately 10% as singletons. The study's findings and limits: Analyses of zero insertions could be partly confounded by invariant MAIT and iNKT cells.

Separately, the same data were catalogued under a study of yellow fever vaccine responses in identical twins.

V usage is TRBV2 and J usage is TRBJ2-5, with TRBD2 matching 14 bases. Sample: PBMCs. The source is a woman under 30 in good health. The DNA for the CDR3 is TGTGCCAGCAGCGGGACTAGCGGGAGTTACCGAGAGACCCAGTACTTC. Translated: CASSGTSGSYRETQYF.